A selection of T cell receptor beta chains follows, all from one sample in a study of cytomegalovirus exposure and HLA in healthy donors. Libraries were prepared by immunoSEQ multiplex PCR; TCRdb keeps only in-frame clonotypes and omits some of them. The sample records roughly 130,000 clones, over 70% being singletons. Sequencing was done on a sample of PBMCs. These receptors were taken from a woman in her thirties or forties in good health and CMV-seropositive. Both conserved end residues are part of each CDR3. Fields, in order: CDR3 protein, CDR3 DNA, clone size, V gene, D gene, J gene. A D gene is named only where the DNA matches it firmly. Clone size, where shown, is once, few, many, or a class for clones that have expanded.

cdr3_aa: CASRRGDLSTDTQYF
cdr3_nt: TGTGCCAGCAGACGGGGGGACCTTAGCACAGATACGCAGTATTTT
clone_size: once
v_call: TRBV28
d_call: TRBD2
j_call: TRBJ2-3

cdr3_aa: CASSLEMQGIYGYTF
cdr3_nt: TGTGCCAGCAGCTTAGAAATGCAGGGGATCTATGGCTACACCTTC
clone_size: -
v_call: TRBV7-2
d_call: -
j_call: TRBJ1-2

cdr3_aa: CSVGLGTGHYEQYF
cdr3_nt: TGCAGCGTGGGCTTAGGTACCGGCCACTACGAGCAGTACTTC
clone_size: -
v_call: TRBV29-1
d_call: -
j_call: TRBJ2-7

cdr3_aa: CASSPPAVYEQYF
cdr3_nt: TGTGCCAGCAGCCCCCCCGCGGTCTACGAGCAGTACTTC
clone_size: -
v_call: TRBV7-2
d_call: -
j_call: TRBJ2-7

cdr3_aa: CASSPARGSGYEQYF
cdr3_nt: TGTGCCAGCTCACCTGCTCGGGGTAGCGGCTACGAGCAGTACTTC
clone_size: -
v_call: TRBV7-2
d_call: -
j_call: TRBJ2-7

cdr3_aa: CASSLASPGPTGYTF
cdr3_nt: TGTGCCAGCAGCTTAGCGTCCCCAGGTCCCACGGGCTACACCTTC
clone_size: -
v_call: TRBV7-2
d_call: -
j_call: TRBJ1-2

cdr3_aa: CASSEGGSGTDTQYF
cdr3_nt: TGTGCCAGCAGCGAGGGCGGTTCTGGCACAGATACGCAGTATTTT
clone_size: -
v_call: TRBV6-1
d_call: -
j_call: TRBJ2-3

cdr3_aa: CASSSGQGAAYNEQFF
cdr3_nt: TGTGCCAGCAGCTCGGGCCAGGGGGCTGCCTACAATGAGCAGTTCTTC
clone_size: -
v_call: TRBV7-3
d_call: TRBD1
j_call: TRBJ2-1

cdr3_aa: CASNPGQGAYGYTF
cdr3_nt: TGTGCCAGCAATCCGGGACAGGGGGCCTATGGCTACACCTTC
clone_size: -
v_call: TRBV9
d_call: TRBD1
j_call: TRBJ1-2

cdr3_aa: CASSYSGDGYTF
cdr3_nt: TGTGCCAGCAGTTACTCAGGGGATGGCTACACCTTC
clone_size: -
v_call: TRBV6-5
d_call: -
j_call: TRBJ1-2

cdr3_aa: CASSSTRPPYNEQFF
cdr3_nt: TGTGCCAGCAGTTCGACTCGACCTCCCTACAATGAGCAGTTCTTC
clone_size: once
v_call: TRBV28
d_call: -
j_call: TRBJ2-1

cdr3_aa: CASSFGTAILVNQPQHF
cdr3_nt: TGTGCCAGCAGTTTTGGGACAGCTATCCTTGTGAATCAGCCCCAGCATTTT
clone_size: -
v_call: TRBV28
d_call: TRBD1
j_call: TRBJ1-5

cdr3_aa: CASSPETNQPQHF
cdr3_nt: TGTGCCAGCAGCCCAGAAACCAATCAGCCCCAGCATTTT
clone_size: -
v_call: TRBV7-6
d_call: -
j_call: TRBJ1-5

cdr3_aa: CASSPEDRKNSPLHF
cdr3_nt: TGTGCCAGCTCACCAGAGGACAGGAAAAACTCACCCCTCCACTTT
clone_size: -
v_call: TRBV18
d_call: TRBD1
j_call: TRBJ1-6

cdr3_aa: CASSHWGGDGVHEQYF
cdr3_nt: TGTGCCAGCAGTCACTGGGGGGGCGACGGGGTCCACGAGCAGTACTTC
clone_size: -
v_call: TRBV27
d_call: -
j_call: TRBJ2-7

cdr3_aa: CASSQDPRGLRNTEAFF
cdr3_nt: TGTGCCAGCAGCCAAGATCCGCGGGGTCTAAGGAACACTGAAGCTTTCTTT
clone_size: -
v_call: TRBV4-2
d_call: -
j_call: TRBJ1-1

cdr3_aa: CASSDTGYTEAFF
cdr3_nt: TGTGCCAGCAGCGATACAGGGTACACTGAAGCTTTCTTT
clone_size: -
v_call: TRBV6-6
d_call: -
j_call: TRBJ1-1

cdr3_aa: CASSLVRVNLEQYF
cdr3_nt: TGTGCCAGCAGCTTAGTCAGGGTAAACCTCGAGCAGTACTTC
clone_size: -
v_call: TRBV11-2
d_call: -
j_call: TRBJ2-7

cdr3_aa: CASSQTGGSNSPLHF
cdr3_nt: TGCGCCAGCAGCCAGACAGGGGGCAGTAATTCACCCCTCCACTTT
clone_size: few
v_call: TRBV4-1
d_call: TRBD1
j_call: TRBJ1-6

cdr3_aa: CASSSRQGYGYTF
cdr3_nt: TGTGCCAGCAGCTCAAGACAGGGGTATGGCTACACCTTC
clone_size: -
v_call: TRBV7-2
d_call: TRBD1
j_call: TRBJ1-2

cdr3_aa: CASSQTGTGLYGYTF
cdr3_nt: TGTGCCAGCAGCCAAACCGGGACAGGGCTCTATGGCTACACCTTC
clone_size: -
v_call: TRBV7-2
d_call: TRBD1
j_call: TRBJ1-2

cdr3_aa: CASRRGLAGGLSTDTQYF
cdr3_nt: TGTGCCAGCAGGAGGGGACTAGCGGGGGGCCTTAGCACAGATACGCAGTATTTT
clone_size: -
v_call: TRBV27
d_call: TRBD2
j_call: TRBJ2-3

cdr3_aa: CASSADSNYGYTF
cdr3_nt: TGTGCCAGCAGCGCAGATTCAAACTATGGCTACACCTTC
clone_size: medium-sized
v_call: TRBV6-1
d_call: -
j_call: TRBJ1-2

cdr3_aa: CASSILMTGKNTEAFF
cdr3_nt: TGTGCCAGTAGTATCCTAATGACAGGGAAGAACACTGAAGCTTTCTTT
clone_size: few
v_call: TRBV19
d_call: TRBD1
j_call: TRBJ1-1

cdr3_aa: CAWSLGPRGYTF
cdr3_nt: TGTGCCTGGAGTCTGGGGCCGCGGGGCTACACCTTC
clone_size: -
v_call: TRBV30
d_call: -
j_call: TRBJ1-2

cdr3_aa: CASSLTGAGANVLTF
cdr3_nt: TGTGCCAGCAGTCTGACAGGGGCTGGGGCCAACGTCCTGACTTTC
clone_size: -
v_call: TRBV6-1
d_call: TRBD1
j_call: TRBJ2-6

cdr3_aa: CASSIKGQGDYEQYF
cdr3_nt: TGTGCCAGTAGTATAAAGGGACAGGGGGATTACGAGCAGTACTTC
clone_size: few
v_call: TRBV19
d_call: TRBD1
j_call: TRBJ2-7

cdr3_aa: CASSYSSGNKNIQYF
cdr3_nt: TGTGCCAGCAGTTACTCATCAGGGAACAAAAACATTCAGTACTTC
clone_size: -
v_call: TRBV6-5
d_call: -
j_call: TRBJ2-4

cdr3_aa: CASRVGEAGGLDTQYF
cdr3_nt: TGTGCCAGCAGGGTGGGGGAAGCGGGAGGGCTCGATACGCAGTATTTT
clone_size: once
v_call: TRBV28
d_call: TRBD2
j_call: TRBJ2-3

cdr3_aa: CATSRITGDGYTF
cdr3_nt: TGTGCCACCAGCAGGATAACAGGGGATGGCTACACCTTC
clone_size: -
v_call: TRBV15
d_call: TRBD1
j_call: TRBJ1-2

cdr3_aa: CASSSGLAGEGNEQFF
cdr3_nt: TGTGCCAGCAGTTCGGGACTAGCGGGAGAAGGGAATGAGCAGTTCTTC
clone_size: few
v_call: TRBV27
d_call: TRBD2
j_call: TRBJ2-1

cdr3_aa: CASSVAPPGGGYNEQFF
cdr3_nt: TGTGCCAGCAGCGTAGCTCCCCCCGGGGGGGGTTACAATGAGCAGTTCTTC
clone_size: -
v_call: TRBV9
d_call: TRBD2
j_call: TRBJ2-1

cdr3_aa: CASSPGRRGESFNEQFF
cdr3_nt: TGTGCCAGCAGTCCCGGTCGGCGGGGAGAGTCCTTCAATGAGCAGTTCTTC
clone_size: -
v_call: TRBV27
d_call: -
j_call: TRBJ2-1

cdr3_aa: CSSYGLADGNEQFF
cdr3_nt: TGCAGCTCCTACGGACTAGCGGACGGCAATGAGCAGTTCTTC
clone_size: -
v_call: TRBV29-1
d_call: TRBD2
j_call: TRBJ2-1

cdr3_aa: CASSGGRGPEGPQHF
cdr3_nt: TGTGCCAGCAGCGGCGGGCGGGGGCCAGAGGGGCCCCAGCATTTT
clone_size: -
v_call: TRBV9
d_call: -
j_call: TRBJ1-5